Below, one T cell receptor beta chain is given with its context. What it recognizes is unknown. TCRdb keeps only in-frame clones here, not all; method: immunoSEQ multiplex PCR. In the table there are about 200,000 clones, approximately 91% of which are singletons. The data were obtained in a study of T cell responses to AZD1222 COVID-19 vaccine. General study results and limits: Spike-specific TCR breadth rose after two AZD1222 doses, and depth rose as well.

Per the germline V gene, CDR1 is LGHDT and CDR2 is YNNKEL (reference sequence). This CDR3 contains 15 residues. V lost 5 bases, J lost 7 bases, and 7 bases stayed unmatched. The source was peripheral blood, collected 28 days after the second AZD1222 dose. V is TRBV3-1 (or the pseudogene TRBV3-2) and J is TRBJ1-6, with 8 bases lining up with TRBD1. The sequence came from an adult who received the AZD1222 COVID-19 vaccine. CDR3 in DNA: TGTGCCAGCAGCTCCGACAGGGGAAACAATTCACCCCTCCACTTT. Its translation is CASSSDRGNNSPLHF.